The source of this T cell receptor beta chain is a study of Ad26.COV2.S vaccination and SARS-CoV-2 variants. Across the whole study: Donor was in the COV1001 Ad26.COV2.S trial arm. Ad26.COV2.S given intramuscularly, once or twice 56 days apart. Points from the study as a whole: Vaccine and placebo recipients had similar non-spike TCR breadth. It was vaccine recipients, not placebo recipients, who had the higher spike-specific TCR breadth.

The CDR3 has 16 amino acids. Unmatched junction bases numbered 9, after V lost 2 bases and J lost 6 bases. CDR1 and CDR2 from the germline V gene are MNHEY and SVGAGI. Repertoires were generated with immunoSEQ multiplex PCR, while TCRdb's copy carries only in-frame clones and drops some. The sample lists roughly 680,000 clones, approximately 88% occurring once. Concerning this clone itself: Its antigen is still unknown.

The treatment was: around 19 received Ad26.COV2.S at low or high dose, single or two shots; 5 received placebo; per-sample allocation not given. Following the first vaccine or placebo injection, samples were taken on day 63. This sample comprised peripheral blood, obtained in a trial of Ad26.COV2.S vaccine versus placebo. The chain employs TRBV6-5 and TRBJ1-2; TRBD1 matches at 10 bases. This clonotype originated in a person aged 18-60 years who received the Ad26.COV2.S COVID-19 vaccine or a placebo. In nucleotides, the CDR3 is TGTGCCAGCAGTTACCCTCCGGGACAGGGGAACAATGGCTACACCTTC. This encodes CASSYPPGQGNNGYTF.